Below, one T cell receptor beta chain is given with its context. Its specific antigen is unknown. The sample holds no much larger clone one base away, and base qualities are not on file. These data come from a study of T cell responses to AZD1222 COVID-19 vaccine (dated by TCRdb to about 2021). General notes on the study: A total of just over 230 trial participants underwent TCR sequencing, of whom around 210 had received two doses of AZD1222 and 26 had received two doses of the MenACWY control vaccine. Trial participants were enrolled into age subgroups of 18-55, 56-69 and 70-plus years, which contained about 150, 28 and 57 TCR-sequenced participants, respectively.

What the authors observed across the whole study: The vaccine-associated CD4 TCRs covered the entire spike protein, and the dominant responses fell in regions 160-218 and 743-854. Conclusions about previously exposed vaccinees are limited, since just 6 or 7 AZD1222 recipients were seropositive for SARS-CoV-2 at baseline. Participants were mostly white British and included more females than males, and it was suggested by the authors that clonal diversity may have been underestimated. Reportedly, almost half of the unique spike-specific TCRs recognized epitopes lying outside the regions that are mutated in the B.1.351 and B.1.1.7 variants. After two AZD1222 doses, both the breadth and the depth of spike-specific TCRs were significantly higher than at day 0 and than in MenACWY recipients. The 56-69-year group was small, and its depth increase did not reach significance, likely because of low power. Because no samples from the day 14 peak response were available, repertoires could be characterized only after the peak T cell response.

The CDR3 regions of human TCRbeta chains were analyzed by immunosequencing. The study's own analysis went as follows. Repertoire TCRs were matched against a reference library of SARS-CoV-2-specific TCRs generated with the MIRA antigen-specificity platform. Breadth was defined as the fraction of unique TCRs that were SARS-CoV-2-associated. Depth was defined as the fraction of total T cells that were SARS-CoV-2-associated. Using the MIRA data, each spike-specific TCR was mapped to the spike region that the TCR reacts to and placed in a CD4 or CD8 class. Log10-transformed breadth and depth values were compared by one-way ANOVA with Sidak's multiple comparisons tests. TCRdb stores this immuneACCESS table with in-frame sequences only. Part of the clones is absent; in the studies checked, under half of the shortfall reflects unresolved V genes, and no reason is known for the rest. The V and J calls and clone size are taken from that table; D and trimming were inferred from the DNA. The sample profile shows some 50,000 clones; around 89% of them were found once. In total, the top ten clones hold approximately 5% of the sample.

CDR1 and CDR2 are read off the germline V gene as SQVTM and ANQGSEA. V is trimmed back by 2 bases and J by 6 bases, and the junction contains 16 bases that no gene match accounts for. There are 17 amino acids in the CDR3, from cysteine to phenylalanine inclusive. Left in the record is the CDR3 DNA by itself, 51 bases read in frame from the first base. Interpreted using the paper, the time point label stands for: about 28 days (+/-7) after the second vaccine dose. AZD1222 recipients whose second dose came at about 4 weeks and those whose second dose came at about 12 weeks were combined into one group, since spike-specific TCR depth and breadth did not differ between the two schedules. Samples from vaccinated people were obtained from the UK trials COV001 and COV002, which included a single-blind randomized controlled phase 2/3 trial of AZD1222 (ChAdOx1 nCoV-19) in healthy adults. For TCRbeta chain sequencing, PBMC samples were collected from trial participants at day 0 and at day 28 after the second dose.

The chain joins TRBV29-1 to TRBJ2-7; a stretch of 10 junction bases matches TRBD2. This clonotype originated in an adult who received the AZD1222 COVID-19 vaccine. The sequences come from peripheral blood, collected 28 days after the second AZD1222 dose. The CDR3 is CSVETRGQAGGPSEQYF. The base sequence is TGCAGCGTTGAAACCAGGGGGCAAGCGGGAGGGCCCTCCGAGCAGTACTTC.